The 24 T cell receptor beta chains below all came from one sample that was sequenced in a study of cytomegalovirus exposure and HLA in healthy donors. The PCR had 60 Vbeta and 13 Jbeta primers. Using immunoSEQ multiplex PCR, the repertoire was profiled, and TCRdb retains in-frame clones only, with some absent. This table has around 100,000 clones, over 55% appearing once. The sample taken for sequencing was PBMCs. Source of these receptors: a woman aged 18-29 years in good health and CMV-seropositive.

V and J are TRBV6-1 and TRBJ1-4, with a weak D call TRBD1 (6 bases). Trimming took 6 bases from V and 8 from J, leaving 13 bases between them. Germline V gene data show CDR1 as MNHNS and CDR2 as SASEGT. There are 13 residues in the CDR3. The CDR3 bases are TGTGCCAGCAGGGGGGCAGGAGTAGAAAAACTGTTTTTT. This encodes CASRGAGVEKLFF.

The CDR3 loop is CASSIGPPRGSGTEAFF. CDR3 DNA sequence: TGTGCCAGTAGTATCGGCCCCCCCCGGGGAAGTGGCACTGAAGCTTTCTTT. The chain employs TRBV19 and TRBJ1-1; D is ambiguous. Trimming cost V 3 bases and J 4 bases, with 21 bases left between them. This CDR3 is 17 amino acids long. CDR1 is LNHDA, CDR2 SQIVND, per germline (reference sequence).

DNA of the CDR3: TGTGCCAGCAGCTCCGGGGGGCCAGGCGGGGAGCTGTTTTTT. This codes for CASSSGGPGGELFF. The genes are TRBV5-4 and TRBJ2-2; weak D call: TRBD2 (7 bases). The germline V and J ends were trimmed by 3 bases and 7 bases, with 13 bases remaining between them. The germline V gene encodes CDR1 SGHNT and CDR2 YYREEE (reference sequence). CDR3 size: 14 residues.

The chain carries TRBV5-5 and TRBJ2-3; maybe TRBD2 (5 bases). The CDR3 sequence is 13 residues long. Per germline, CDR1 SGHKS and CDR2 YYEKEE (reference sequence). Deletions cut 7 bases from V and 1 base from J, with 10 bases between. The DNA of the CDR3 is TGTGCCAGCTTTTACGGGGGCACAGATACGCAGTATTTT. As protein: CASFYGGTDTQYF.

This chain joins TRBV7-3 and TRBJ2-7, with TRBD1 matching 7 bases. CDR3 length: 14 amino acids. Germline V gene sequence: CDR1 SGHTA, CDR2 FQGTGA. V shed 4 bases and J 5 bases; nucleotides not matched to a gene: 8. The DNA of the CDR3 is TGTGCCAGCAGCTCCTCCCACAGGGGCGACGAGCAGTACTTC. Translated: CASSSSHRGDEQYF.

This rearrangement joins TRBV7-8 to TRBJ1-1; D is uncertain. Trimming took 1 base from V and 8 from J, leaving 17 bases between them. This CDR3 contains 15 residues. CDR1 and CDR2 from the germline V gene are SGHVS and FQNEAQ. The CDR3 DNA reads as TGTGCCAGCAGCTTAGGGCCAAATTTGCTCTCCGAAGCTTTCTTT. The encoded protein is CASSLGPNLLSEAFF. The full variable domain, with the rest looked up from reference TRBV7-8 and TRBJ1-1, is GAGVSQSPRYKVAKRGQDVALRCDPISGHVSLFWYQQALGQGPEFLTYFQNEAQLDKSGLPSDRFFAERPEGSVSTLKIQRTQQEDSAVYLCASSLGPNLLSEAFFGQGTRLTVV.

The chain is built from TRBV10-3 and TRBJ2-1; 11 bases are a match to TRBD1. The V gene's germline CDR1 is ENHRY and CDR2 SYGVKD. The CDR3 consists of 15 residues. V dropped 6 bases and J dropped 3; count of bases not matched to a gene: 4. The CDR3 DNA reads as TGTGCCATCAGCAGGGACAGGGGGGACTACAATGAGCAGTTCTTC. It codes for CAISRDRGDYNEQFF.

V gene TRBV6-1 combines with J gene TRBJ2-7; no definite D call. V shed 3 bases and J shed 4 bases, with 7 bases lying between them. The CDR3 is made up of 12 amino acids. Germline loops: CDR1 MNHNS, CDR2 SASEGT. The CDR3 here is CASSDPLYEQYF. CDR3 in DNA: TGTGCCAGCAGTGATCCGTTGTACGAGCAGTACTTC.

The V call is TRBV15, the J call TRBJ2-1; TRBD2 might be the D (5 bases). With 5 bases removed from V and 10 bases from J, the gap between germline ends came to 15 bases. The CDR3 runs 13 residues. Germline V CDR1 and CDR2: LNHNV, YYDKDF (reference sequence). The DNA for the CDR3 is TGTGCCACCAGCCCGACGGGCGGGTCCGAGCAGTTCTTC. As protein: CATSPTGGSEQFF.

The rearrangement joins TRBV6-6 to TRBJ1-1; 11 nucleotides match TRBD1. The V segment lost 7 bases and the J segment 1 base; nucleotides outside the gene matches: 8. This CDR3 contains 16 residues. Germline lookup yields CDR1 MNHNY and CDR2 SVGAGI (reference sequence). CDR3 DNA sequence: TGTGCCAGCAAACCAGGACAGGGGGCTGCGAACACTGAAGCTTTCTTT. As protein: CASKPGQGAANTEAFF.

A few counts support this clone. The chain links TRBV6-4 to TRBJ1-2; maybe TRBD1 (5 bases). Trimming removed 6 bases at V and 9 bases at J, with 17 bases between. The CDR3 length is 13 residues. Germline V gene sequence: CDR1 MRHNA, CDR2 SNTAGT. The CDR3 coding sequence is TGTGCCAGCAGGGCCCCTTTCGGGGGGAGCTACACCTTC. Protein product: CASRAPFGGSYTF.

This CDR3 reads CASSLAGNQETQYF. CDR3 DNA: TGTGCCAGCAGCTTGGCGGGAAATCAAGAGACCCAGTACTTC. The chain couples TRBV5-6 to TRBJ2-5, with D tentatively TRBD2 (5 bases). This CDR3 has 14 amino acids. Germline lookup yields CDR1 SGHDT and CDR2 YYEEEE. With 0 bases removed from V and 2 bases from J, the gap between germline ends came to 8 bases. Together with reference TRBV5-6 and TRBJ2-5, the CDR3 gives the full variable domain: DAGVTQSPTHLIKTRGQQVTLRCSPKSGHDTVSWYQQALGQGPQFIFQYYEEEERQRGNFPDRFSGHQFPNYSSELNVNALLLGDSALYLCASSLAGNQETQYFGPGTRLLVL.

J is TRBJ2-2 and V is TRBV5-6; 10 nucleotides agree with TRBD1. The germline CDR1 and CDR2 sequences are SGHDT and YYEEEE. Unmatched junction bases numbered 6, after V lost 1 base and J lost 6 bases. The CDR3 extends over 16 amino acids. CDR3 in DNA: TGTGCCAGCAGCTTGCCAGGGACAGGGGTGGCCGGGGAGCTGTTTTTT. Translating it yields CASSLPGTGVAGELFF.

The CDR3 region has the DNA TGCGCCAGCAGCCAAGGGGAGCGTCTAGGACTAGCGAACAATGAGCAGTTCTTC. Protein product: CASSQGERLGLANNEQFF. The chain carries TRBV4-1 and TRBJ2-1, with 9 bases matching TRBD2. CDR3 size: 18 residues. Germline values: CDR1 MGHRA, CDR2 YSYEKL. Trimming took 1 base from V and 5 from J; bases not matched to a gene: 12.

The chain has TRBV10-3 and TRBJ1-2, with 7 bases fitting TRBD1. V lost 2 bases and J lost 2; bases outside the gene matches: 5. The CDR3 loop spans 15 amino acids. Germline V lookup: CDR1 ENHRY, CDR2 SYGVKD. The chain's CDR3 is CAISEGTAKNYGYTF. CDR3 nucleotide sequence: TGTGCCATCAGTGAGGGGACAGCCAAGAACTATGGCTACACCTTC.

This clone occurred once. CDR3: CASSPRTGGNYGYTF. In nucleotides, the CDR3 is TGTGCCAGCAGCCCAAGGACAGGGGGCAACTATGGCTACACCTTC. This sequence joins TRBV7-9 and TRBJ1-2; 11 bases are shared with TRBD1. This CDR3 is built from 15 residues. V shed 5 bases, J shed 2 bases, and the junction held 4 bases outside the gene matches. Germline V gene data show CDR1 as SEHNR and CDR2 as FQNEAQ (reference sequence).

The J gene is TRBJ2-4, the V gene TRBV27; a weak D match, TRBD1 (5 bases). The CDR3 has 16 residues. V was trimmed by 1 base and J by 5 bases, leaving 15 bases between them. The germline V gene encodes CDR1 MNHEY and CDR2 SMNVEV (reference sequence). CDR3 in DNA: TGTGCCAGCAGTTTATATGCAGGGATGGGTCAAAACATTCAGTACTTC. This translates into CASSLYAGMGQNIQYF.

The V and J genes are TRBV13 and TRBJ2-7; 9 positions agree with TRBD2. The germline gives CDR1 PRHDT, CDR2 FYEKMQ (reference sequence). The CDR3 contains 14 residues. The ends lost 5 bases at V and 2 bases at J; junction bases unmatched: 4. In DNA, the CDR3 is TGTGCCAGCAGCACGACTAGCGGAACCTACGAGCAGTACTTC. Amino acids: CASSTTSGTYEQYF.

Comments on this clone: The junction and the germline gene differ at one end; a read error may be behind it. V gene TRBV7-9 combines with J gene TRBJ1-3; a weak D match, TRBD1 (5 bases). The CDR3 is made up of 15 amino acids. Germline V gene lookup returns CDR1 SEHNR and CDR2 FQNEAQ (reference sequence). The DNA of the CDR3 is TGTTCCAGCAGCCCCGACGGGGGCTCTGGAAACACCATATATTTT. This translates into CSSSPDGGSGNTIYF.

This clone turned up a few times. This rearrangement joins TRBV2 to TRBJ1-2, with a tentative D call TRBD1 (6 bases). V shed 6 bases and J shed 3 bases, with 11 bases lying between them. The germline V gene encodes CDR1 SNHLY and CDR2 FYNNEI. This CDR3 is 13 amino acids long. In nucleotides, the CDR3 is TGTGCCAGCAGCCCACAGGGATACTATGGCTACACCTTC. Its translation: CASSPQGYYGYTF.

V and J are TRBV5-1 and TRBJ2-1, with TRBD2 matching over 8 bases. The CDR3 length is 17 residues. Germline CDR1 is SGHRS and CDR2 is YFSETQ. Trimming at V came to 4 bases and at J to 6 bases, leaving 15 bases not matched to a gene. The CDR3 DNA reads TGCGCCAGCAGCACACTTACTACTAGCGGACGCCCCAATGAGCAGTTCTTC. Amino acid sequence: CASSTLTTSGRPNEQFF.

The rearrangement joins TRBV5-6 to TRBJ2-7; D may be TRBD1 (6 bases). V was cut by 4 bases and J by 0 bases, with 14 bases left in between. Germline loops: CDR1 SGHDT, CDR2 YYEEEE. This CDR3 has 15 residues. CDR3 sequence reads: CASSGYRVRSYEQYF. The CDR3 DNA is TGTGCCAGCAGCGGCTACAGGGTACGCTCCTACGAGCAGTACTTC.

About this clone: One end of the junction fails to match germline, which may point to a read error. The chain combines TRBV10-3 with TRBJ1-1; tentatively, D is TRBD1 (5 bases). Germline V gene lookup returns CDR1 ENHRY and CDR2 SYGVKD. The CDR3 loop spans 13 amino acids. CDR3 region: CATSEWGGFGAFF. CDR3 DNA sequence: TGTGCCACCAGTGAGTGGGGCGGCTTCGGTGCTTTCTTT.

This clone turned up a few times. V gene TRBV5-6 combines with J gene TRBJ1-1, with TRBD1 identical over 7 bases. Per the germline V gene, CDR1 is SGHDT and CDR2 is YYEEEE. V was pared by 4 bases and J by 12 bases, with 18 bases of the junction left unmatched. CDR3 size: 15 residues. The CDR3 reads CASSPSTTRTGRSFF. CDR3 DNA: TGTGCCAGCAGCCCATCGACCACAAGGACAGGAAGGTCTTTCTTT.